This record concerns one T cell receptor (beta chain) sequence. Each subset's genomic DNA was shared equally among a number of immunoSEQ plates. Sequencing used immunoSEQ multiplex PCR; TCRdb keeps in-frame clones, though not all of them. The top ten clones hold less than 0.25% of a sample with 760,000 or so clones, around 96% of them seen once. The sample belongs to a study of shared clonotypes between healthy human individuals. CD45RO-negative CD8 cells positively selected for CCR7 made up the naive population, which excluded terminally differentiated effector memory CD45RA+ cells. This CDR3 region has 15 residues. Looked up from germline, CDR1 is SGHNT and CDR2 is YYREEE (reference sequence). The V and J ends lost 0 bases and 2 bases, in that order; junction bases with no gene match: 3.

V is TRBV5-4 and J is TRBJ2-3; 7 nucleotides match TRBD2. The TCR sequence derives from a man aged 25 to 40 in good health. Sequenced input: naive CD8+ T cells sorted from blood. This chain's CDR3 is CASSLGGSNTDTQYF. CDR3 DNA: TGTGCCAGCAGCTTGGGCGGGAGTAACACAGATACGCAGTATTTT.